Listed here are 2 T cell receptor beta chains from one sample, sequenced in a study of PD-L1 blockade in urothelial cancer (dated by TCRdb to between 2016 and 2019). What this sample's time point label stands for: pretreatment peripheral blood. The library was prepared using the immunoSEQ multiplex PCR assay. TCRdb holds this immuneACCESS table with in-frame rearrangements only. Some clones are missing; in checked studies, unresolved V genes explain under half, and the rest has no known cause. Counted in this sample were roughly 51,000 clones; about four fifths of them appeared once. Together, the top ten hold 8% to 13% of the sample. The sequencing here drew on PBMCs, taken around atezolizumab (anti-PD-L1) treatment. These receptors were obtained from a man in his sixties or seventies with urothelial cancer.

This sequence joins TRBV28 and TRBJ2-5; D is undetermined. The CDR3 has 11 amino acids. Deletions cut 8 bases from V and 2 bases from J, with 6 bases between. Looked up from germline, CDR1 is MDHEN and CDR2 is SYDVKM. CDR3 sequence (DNA): TGTGCCAGCCGCACTCAAGAGACCCAGTACTTC. This encodes CASRTQETQYF.

This clone occurred once. The V gene is TRBV9, the J gene TRBJ2-5, with 7 nucleotides matching TRBD2. From germline, CDR1 is SGDLS and CDR2 YYNGEE. V lost 0 bases to trimming and J lost 2 bases; unmatched junction nucleotides: 4. This CDR3 has 15 residues. The CDR3 spells CASSVAGLRQETQYF. CDR3 sequence (DNA): TGTGCCAGCAGCGTAGCGGGACTAAGACAAGAGACCCAGTACTTC.